Listed below are T cell receptor beta chains from one sample, sequenced in a study of radiotherapy plus CTLA-4 blockade in lung cancer. The protocol was immunoSEQ multiplex PCR, while the TCRdb copy is restricted to in-frame clones and leaves out a portion. Of fewer than 140,000 clones detected, about 84% appear once; the ten largest clones hold over 2%. The sample was peripheral blood, taken from a patient treated with radiotherapy plus ipilimumab. These TCRs come from a human donor with non-small cell lung cancer that progressed on radiotherapy plus ipilimumab. Some clones in this sample may be carry-over from other donors' samples. Each CDR3 is given with its conserved first and last residue. A D gene is named only where the DNA matches it firmly.

CAISEKGGLDTQYF | TRBV10-3 | NA
CSASLGDTQYF | TRBV20-1 | NA
CASSLRVPESTDTQYF | TRBV11-1 | NA
CASSSLNADTQYF | TRBV7-7 | NA
CASSEGGNNYGYTF | TRBV2 | NA
CASSAGTGFSGEAATNEKLFF | TRBV27 | TRBD1
CASSSDYDGANTEAFF | TRBV19 | NA
CASSQEVTFYNEQFF | TRBV4-3 | NA
CASSLQGAVEQFF | TRBV7-9 | TRBD1
CASSLSGLFGNTIYF | TRBV5-1 | NA
CASSSGFYGYTF | TRBV9 | NA
CASSHLGEGDFYEQYF | TRBV4-1 | NA
CASRRKGHSGNTIYF | TRBV6-5 | NA
CSVEESTSTDTQYF | TRBV29-1 | NA
CATSRPTGATSGEKLFF | TRBV15 | TRBD1
CASSPLSGHGRGTEAFF | TRBV18 | NA
CASNQGNNSPLHF | TRBV19 | NA
CASSPQGRDQPQHF | TRBV28 | TRBD1
CASSFGLEEQLDYEQYF | TRBV7-9 | NA
CASSPGQANSPLHF | TRBV6-5 | TRBD1
CASRTGTSNTEAFF | TRBV19 | NA
CASSLAYSPGELFF | TRBV5-1 | NA
CASSLARGAYGYTF | TRBV7-8 | NA
CASSVGDRGQETQYF | TRBV9 | TRBD1
CASSFPEKSNTEAFF | TRBV5-1 | NA
CASSPRVRGASTDTQYF | TRBV7-2 | NA